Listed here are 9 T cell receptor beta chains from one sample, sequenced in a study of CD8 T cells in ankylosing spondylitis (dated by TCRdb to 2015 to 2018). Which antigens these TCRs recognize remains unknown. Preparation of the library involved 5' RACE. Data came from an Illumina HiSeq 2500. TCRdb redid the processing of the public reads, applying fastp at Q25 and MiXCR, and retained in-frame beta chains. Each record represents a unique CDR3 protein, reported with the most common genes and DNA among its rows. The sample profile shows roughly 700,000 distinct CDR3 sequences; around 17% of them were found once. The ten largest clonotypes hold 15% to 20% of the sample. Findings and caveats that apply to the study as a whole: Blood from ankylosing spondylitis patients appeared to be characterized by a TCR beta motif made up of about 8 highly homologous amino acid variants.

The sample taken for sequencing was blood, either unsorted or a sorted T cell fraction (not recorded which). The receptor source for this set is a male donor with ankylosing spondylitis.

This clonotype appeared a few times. The chain's CDR3 is CSGGWGGNEQFF. As DNA, the CDR3 is TGCAGCGGCGGATGGGGGGGCAATGAGCAGTTCTTC. V and J are TRBV29-1 and TRBJ2-1; 7 nucleotides match TRBD2. The J segment lost 6 bases and the V segment lost 7 bases, leaving 6 bases of the junction unmatched. CDR3 size: 12 residues. In germline, CDR1 is SQVTM, CDR2 ANQGSEA.

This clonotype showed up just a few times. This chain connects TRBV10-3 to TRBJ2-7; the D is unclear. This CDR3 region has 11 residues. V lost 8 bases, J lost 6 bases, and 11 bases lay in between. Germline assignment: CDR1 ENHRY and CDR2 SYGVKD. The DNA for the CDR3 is TGTGCCATCTCCCCCCGGACCGAGCAGTACTTC. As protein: CAISPRTEQYF.

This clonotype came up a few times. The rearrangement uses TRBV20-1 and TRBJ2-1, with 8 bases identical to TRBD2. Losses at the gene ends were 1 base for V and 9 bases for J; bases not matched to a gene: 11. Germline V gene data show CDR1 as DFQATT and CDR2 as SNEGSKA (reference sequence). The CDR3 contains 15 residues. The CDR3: CSARVGGGTWREQFF. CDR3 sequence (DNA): TGCAGTGCTAGAGTTGGCGGGGGGACGTGGCGTGAGCAGTTCTTC.

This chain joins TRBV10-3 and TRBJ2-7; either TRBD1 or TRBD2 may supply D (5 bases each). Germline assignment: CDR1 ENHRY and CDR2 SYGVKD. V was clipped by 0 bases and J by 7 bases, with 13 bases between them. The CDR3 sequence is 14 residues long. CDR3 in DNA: TGTGCCATCAGTGAGTCGCGTAGCGAGGGGGAGCAGTACTTC. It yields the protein CAISESRSEGEQYF.

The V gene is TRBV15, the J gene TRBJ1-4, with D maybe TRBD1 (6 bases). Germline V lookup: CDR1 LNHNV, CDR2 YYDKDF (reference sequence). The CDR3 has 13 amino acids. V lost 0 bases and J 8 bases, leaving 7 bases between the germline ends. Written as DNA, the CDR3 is TGTGCCACCAGCAGAGAGGGGGCAGAAAAACTGTTTTTT. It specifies CATSREGAEKLFF.

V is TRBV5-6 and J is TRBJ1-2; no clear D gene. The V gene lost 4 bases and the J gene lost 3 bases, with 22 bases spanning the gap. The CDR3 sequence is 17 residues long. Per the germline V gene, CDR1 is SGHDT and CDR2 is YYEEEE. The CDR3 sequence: CASSPPHGGVGYYGYTF. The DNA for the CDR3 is TGTGCCAGCAGCCCGCCTCACGGCGGGGTGGGCTACTATGGCTACACCTTC.

As DNA, the CDR3 is TGTGCCAGCAGCTTGGCCAGAAGAACAGGGTCTGAGCAGTACTTC. Its translation is CASSLARRTGSEQYF. The chain carries TRBV5-5 and TRBJ2-7; possible D gene TRBD1, 6 bases. The CDR3 spans 15 residues. The V gene's germline CDR1 is SGHKS and CDR2 YYEKEE (reference sequence). V dropped 0 bases and J dropped 7 bases, with 17 bases sitting between them.

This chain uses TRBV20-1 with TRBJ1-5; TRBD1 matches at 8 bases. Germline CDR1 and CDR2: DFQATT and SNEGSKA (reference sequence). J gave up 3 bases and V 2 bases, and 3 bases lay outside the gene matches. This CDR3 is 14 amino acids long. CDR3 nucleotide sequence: TGCAGTGCTAGATTGGACAGGGCCAATCAGCCCCAGCATTTT. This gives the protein CSARLDRANQPQHF.

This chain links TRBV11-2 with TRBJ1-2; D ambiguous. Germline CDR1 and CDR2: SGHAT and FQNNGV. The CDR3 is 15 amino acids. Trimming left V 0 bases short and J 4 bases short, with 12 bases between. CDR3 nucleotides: TGTGCCAGCAGCTTAGATCCGGGTCCCGCCTATGGCTACACCTTC. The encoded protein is CASSLDPGPAYGYTF.